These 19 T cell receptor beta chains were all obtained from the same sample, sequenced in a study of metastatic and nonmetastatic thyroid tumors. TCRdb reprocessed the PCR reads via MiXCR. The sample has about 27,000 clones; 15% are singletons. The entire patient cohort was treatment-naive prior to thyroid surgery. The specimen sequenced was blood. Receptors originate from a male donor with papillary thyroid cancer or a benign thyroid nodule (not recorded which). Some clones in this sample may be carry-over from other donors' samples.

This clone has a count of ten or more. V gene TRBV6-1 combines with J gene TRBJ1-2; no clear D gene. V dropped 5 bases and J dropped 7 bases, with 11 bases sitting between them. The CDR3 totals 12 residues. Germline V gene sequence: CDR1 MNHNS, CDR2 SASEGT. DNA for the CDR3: TGTGCCAGCAGTCCCGAGGGTAGTGGCTACACCTTC. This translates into CASSPEGSGYTF.

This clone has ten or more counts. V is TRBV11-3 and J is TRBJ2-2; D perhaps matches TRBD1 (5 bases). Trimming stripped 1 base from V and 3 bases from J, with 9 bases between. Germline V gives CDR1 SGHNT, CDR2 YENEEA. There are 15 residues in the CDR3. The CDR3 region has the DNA TGTGCCAGCAGCTTAGGGCAGGGTGACACCGGGGAGCTGTTTTTT. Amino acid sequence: CASSLGQGDTGELFF. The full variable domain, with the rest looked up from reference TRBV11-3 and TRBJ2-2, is EAGVVQSPRYKIIEKKQPVAFWCNPISGHNTLYWYLQNLGQGPELLIRYENEEAVDDSQLPKDRFSAERLKGVDSTLKIQPAELGDSAVYLCASSLGQGDTGELFFGEGSRLTVL.

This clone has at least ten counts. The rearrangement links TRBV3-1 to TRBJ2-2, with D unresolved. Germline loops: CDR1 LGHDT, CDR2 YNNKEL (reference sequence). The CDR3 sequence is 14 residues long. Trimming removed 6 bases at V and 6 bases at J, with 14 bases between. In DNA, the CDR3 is TGTGCCAGCAGTCGTGGGCAAATTGCCGGGGAGCTGTTTTTT. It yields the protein CASSRGQIAGELFF.

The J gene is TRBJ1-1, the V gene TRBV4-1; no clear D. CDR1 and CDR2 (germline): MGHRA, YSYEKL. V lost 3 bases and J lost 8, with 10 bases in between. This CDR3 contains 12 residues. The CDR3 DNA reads TGCGCCAGCAGCCAGGGAATGTCAGAAGCTTTCTTT. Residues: CASSQGMSEAFF.

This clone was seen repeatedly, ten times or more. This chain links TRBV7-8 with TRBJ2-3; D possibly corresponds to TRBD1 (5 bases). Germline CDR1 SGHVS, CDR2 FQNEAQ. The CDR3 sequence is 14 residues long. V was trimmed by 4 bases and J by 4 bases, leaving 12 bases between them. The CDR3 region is CASSSLPGPDTQYF. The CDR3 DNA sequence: TGTGCCAGCAGCTCCCTTCCAGGGCCAGATACGCAGTATTTT.

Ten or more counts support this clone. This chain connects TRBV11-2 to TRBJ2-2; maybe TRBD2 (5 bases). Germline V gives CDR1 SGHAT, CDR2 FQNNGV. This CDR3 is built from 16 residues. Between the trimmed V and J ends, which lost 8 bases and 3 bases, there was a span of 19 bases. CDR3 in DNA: TGTGCCAGCCAACCGGAAGGGAGCAGATACACCGGGGAGCTGTTTTTT. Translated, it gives CASQPEGSRYTGELFF.

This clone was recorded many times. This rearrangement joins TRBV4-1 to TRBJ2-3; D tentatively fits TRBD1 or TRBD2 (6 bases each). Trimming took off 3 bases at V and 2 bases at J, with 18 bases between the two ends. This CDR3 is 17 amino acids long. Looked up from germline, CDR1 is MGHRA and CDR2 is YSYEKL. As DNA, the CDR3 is TGCGCCAGCAGCCATGGGGGGCGCCTCCAGCTCACAGATACGCAGTATTTT. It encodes CASSHGGRLQLTDTQYF.

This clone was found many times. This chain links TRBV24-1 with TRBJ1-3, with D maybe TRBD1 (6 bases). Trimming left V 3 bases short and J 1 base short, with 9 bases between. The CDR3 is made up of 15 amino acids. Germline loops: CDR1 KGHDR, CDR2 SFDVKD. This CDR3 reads CATSDGGRSGNTIYF. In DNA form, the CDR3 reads TGTGCCACCAGTGATGGGGGGCGGTCTGGAAACACCATATATTTT.

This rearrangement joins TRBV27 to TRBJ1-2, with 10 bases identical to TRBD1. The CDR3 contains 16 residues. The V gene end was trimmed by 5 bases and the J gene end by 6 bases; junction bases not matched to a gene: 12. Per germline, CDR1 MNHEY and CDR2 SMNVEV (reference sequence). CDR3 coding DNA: TGTGCCAGCAGTCCGTGGGACAGGGGATTCTATGATGGCTACACCTTC. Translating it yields CASSPWDRGFYDGYTF.

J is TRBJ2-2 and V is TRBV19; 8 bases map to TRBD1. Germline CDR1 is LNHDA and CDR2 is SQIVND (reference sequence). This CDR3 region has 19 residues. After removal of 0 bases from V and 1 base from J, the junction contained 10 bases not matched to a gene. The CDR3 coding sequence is TGTGCCAGTAGTATAGATTTTGTTCTCGGGACAGGGAACACCGGGGAGCTGTTTTTT. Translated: CASSIDFVLGTGNTGELFF.

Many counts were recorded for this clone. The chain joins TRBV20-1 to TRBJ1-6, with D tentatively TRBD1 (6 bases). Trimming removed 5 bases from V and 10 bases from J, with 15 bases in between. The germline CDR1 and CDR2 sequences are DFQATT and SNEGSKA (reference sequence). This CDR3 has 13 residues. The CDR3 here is CSAGKGGGSPLHF. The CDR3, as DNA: TGCAGTGCTGGAAAAGGGGGGGGGTCACCCCTCCACTTT.

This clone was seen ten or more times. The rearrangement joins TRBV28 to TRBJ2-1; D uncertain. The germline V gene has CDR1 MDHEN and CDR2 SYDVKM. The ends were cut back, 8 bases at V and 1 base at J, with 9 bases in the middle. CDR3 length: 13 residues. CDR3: CASGMLSYNEQFF. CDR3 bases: TGTGCCAGCGGAATGCTATCCTACAATGAGCAGTTCTTC.

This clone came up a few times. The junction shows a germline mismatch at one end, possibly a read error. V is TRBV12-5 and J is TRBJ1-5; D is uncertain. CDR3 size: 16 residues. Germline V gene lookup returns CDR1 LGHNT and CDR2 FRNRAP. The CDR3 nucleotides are TGTGCTAGTGGTCCCCCCAGCACTCATATCAATCGGCCCCAGCATTTT. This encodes CASGPPSTHINRPQHF.

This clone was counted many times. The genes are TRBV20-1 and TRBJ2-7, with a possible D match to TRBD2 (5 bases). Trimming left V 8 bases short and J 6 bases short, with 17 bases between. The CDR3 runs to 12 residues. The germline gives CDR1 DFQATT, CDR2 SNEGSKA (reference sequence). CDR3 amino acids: CSPERESGEQYF. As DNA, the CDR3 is TGCAGTCCGGAGAGGGAGTCAGGCGAGCAGTACTTC.

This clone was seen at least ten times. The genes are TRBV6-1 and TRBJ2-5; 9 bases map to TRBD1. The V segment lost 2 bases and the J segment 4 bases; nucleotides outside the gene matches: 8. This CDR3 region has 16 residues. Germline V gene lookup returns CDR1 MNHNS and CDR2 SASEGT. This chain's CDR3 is CASSEHGTGWTETQYF. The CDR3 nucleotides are TGTGCCAGCAGTGAACATGGGACAGGGTGGACAGAGACCCAGTACTTC.

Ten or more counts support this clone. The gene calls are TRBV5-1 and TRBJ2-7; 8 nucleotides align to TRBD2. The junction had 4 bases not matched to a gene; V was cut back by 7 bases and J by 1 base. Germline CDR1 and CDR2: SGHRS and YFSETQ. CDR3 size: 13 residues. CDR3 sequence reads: CASGVAGSYEQYF. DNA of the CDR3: TGCGCCAGCGGTGTAGCGGGATCCTACGAGCAGTACTTC.

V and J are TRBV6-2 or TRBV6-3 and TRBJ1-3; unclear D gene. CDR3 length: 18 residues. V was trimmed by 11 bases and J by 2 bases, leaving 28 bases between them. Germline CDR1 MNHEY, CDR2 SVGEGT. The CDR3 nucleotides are TGTGCCGGCATGGGTTCACACGGACCATATGAGCCTGGAAACACCATATATTTT. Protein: CAGMGSHGPYEPGNTIYF.

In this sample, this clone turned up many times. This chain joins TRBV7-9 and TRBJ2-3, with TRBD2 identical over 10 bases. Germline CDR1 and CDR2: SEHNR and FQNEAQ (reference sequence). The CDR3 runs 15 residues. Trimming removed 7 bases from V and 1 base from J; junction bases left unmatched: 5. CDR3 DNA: TGTGCCAGCACAGTCGGGACTAGCGGCACAGATACGCAGTATTTT. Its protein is CASTVGTSGTDTQYF.

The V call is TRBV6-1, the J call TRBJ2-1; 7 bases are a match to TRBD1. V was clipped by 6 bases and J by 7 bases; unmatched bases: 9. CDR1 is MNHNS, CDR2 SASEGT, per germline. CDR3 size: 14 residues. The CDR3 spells CASRRTGYINEQFF. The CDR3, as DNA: TGTGCCAGCAGACGGACAGGTTATATTAATGAGCAGTTCTTC.